This TCR beta chain was observed in a study of Graves' ophthalmopathy and Graves' hyperthyroidism. Study-wide context: Hyperthyroidism was considered stable when no ophthalmopathy appeared within 18 months of follow-up. General study findings and limits: Most expanded clonotypes from thyroid (those above 0.001 frequency) were also found in blood.

Comments on this clonotype: The antigen remains undetermined.

The trim removed 2 bases at V and 7 bases at J, leaving 1 base unmatched. The CDR3 has 13 amino acids. From germline, CDR1 is SGDLS and CDR2 YYNGEE. Amplification from RNA transcripts yielded the TCR beta CDR3 regions. An opening RT-PCR round employed HTBI primers and preceded a second-round multiplex PCR. TCRdb reprocessed the multiplex PCR reads with MiXCR, giving one entry per CDR3 protein. The sample consists of 900,000 to 1,200,000 distinct CDR3 sequences, about 35% of them appearing once. Exclusion criteria comprised other autoimmune diseases, uncontrolled infections, pregnancy or lactation in patients.

J is TRBJ1-2 and V is TRBV9; 11 bases are a match to TRBD1. This clonotype originated in an adult man with Graves' hyperthyroidism. Specimen: peripheral blood or thyroid tissue (not recorded which). In nucleotides, the CDR3 is TGTGCCAGCAGCGTCGGGACAGGGGGTGGCTACACCTTC. It codes for CASSVGTGGGYTF. Combining the CDR3 with reference TRBV9 and TRBJ1-2 gives the whole variable domain DSGVTQTPKHLITATGQRVTLRCSPRSGDLSVYWYQQSLDQGLQFLIQYYNGEERAKGNILERFSAQQFPDLHSELNLSSLELGDSALYFCASSVGTGGGYTFGSGTRLTVV.